The 18 T cell receptor beta chains presented below share a single source sample, sequenced in a study of T cell repertoires in cytomegalovirus infection. No antigen has been assigned to these receptors. Via MiXCR, TCRdb re-called the reads, giving one row per CDR3 protein. This sample carries approximately 770,000 distinct CDR3 sequences, 29% of them seen once, and the ten largest clones take about an eighth. Sequences were derived from cultured CD8+ T cells from PBMCs, sampled from culture after CMV antigen stimulation. The receptors come from a human donor in good health (CMV status not recorded). Some clones in this sample may be carry-over from other donors' samples.

The chain uses TRBV11-2 and TRBJ2-2; weak D call: TRBD2 (6 bases). Germline loops: CDR1 SGHAT, CDR2 FQNNGV. V was pared by 4 bases and J by 2 bases, with 17 bases between. There are 17 residues in the CDR3. The CDR3 region has the DNA TGTGCCAGCAGCTCAGCCTCGGGACTCCGAAACACCGGGGAGCTGTTTTTT. Its translation: CASSSASGLRNTGELFF.

This clonotype was found a few times. This chain connects TRBV6-5 to TRBJ2-5; D is ambiguous. CDR3 size: 14 residues. V lost 6 bases and J 1 base, leaving 12 bases between the germline ends. Germline V gene sequence: CDR1 MNHEY, CDR2 SVGAGI. CDR3 coding DNA: TGTGCCAGCAGCCCCGTCGGGCCCCAAGAGACCCAGTACTTC. Protein: CASSPVGPQETQYF.

The table lists this clonotype with many counts. The chain links TRBV7-8 to TRBJ2-3, with 8 positions matching TRBD1. Trimming took 5 bases from V and 8 from J; bases not matched to a gene: 9. In germline, CDR1 is SGHVS, CDR2 FQNEAQ. This CDR3 comprises 14 residues. CDR3 residues: CASSHRDRRRTQYF. The CDR3 nucleotides read TGTGCCAGCAGCCACCGGGACAGGCGCCGTACGCAGTATTTT. Full variable domain (outside the CDR3, taken from reference TRBV7-8 and TRBJ2-3): GAGVSQSPRYKVAKRGQDVALRCDPISGHVSLFWYQQALGQGPEFLTYFQNEAQLDKSGLPSDRFFAERPEGSVSTLKIQRTQQEDSAVYLCASSHRDRRRTQYFGPGTRLTVL.

This clonotype has only a few counts. The V call is TRBV7-6, the J call TRBJ2-5; the match to TRBD2 covers 10 bases. This CDR3 is built from 17 residues. Germline V lookup: CDR1 SGHVS, CDR2 FNYEAQ. Trimming at V came to 4 bases and at J to 3 bases, leaving 11 bases not matched to a gene. This CDR3 reads CASSSMGLLAGKETQYF. The CDR3, as DNA: TGTGCCAGCAGCTCGATGGGGTTACTAGCGGGGAAAGAGACCCAGTACTTC. Full variable domain (outside the CDR3, taken from reference TRBV7-6 and TRBJ2-5): GAGVSQSPRYKVTKRGQDVALRCDPISGHVSLYWYRQALGQGPEFLTYFNYEAQQDKSGLPNDRFSAERPEGSISTLTIQRTEQRDSAMYRCASSSMGLLAGKETQYFGPGTRLLVL.

The V gene is TRBV19, the J gene TRBJ2-1, with D perhaps matching TRBD1 or TRBD2 (5 bases each). The V gene lost 5 bases and the J gene lost 4 bases, with 15 bases spanning the gap. The CDR3 consists of 15 residues. Germline V gives CDR1 LNHDA, CDR2 SQIVND (reference sequence). The CDR3 DNA reads TGTGCCAGTAGTGTCGGGACGCCTAATTACAATGAGCAGTTCTTC. This gives the protein CASSVGTPNYNEQFF.

This rearrangement joins TRBV6-8 to TRBJ1-5, with 8 bases lining up with TRBD1. The germline CDR1 and CDR2 sequences are MNHGY and SAAAGT. V lost 8 bases, J lost 4 bases, and 4 bases stayed unmatched. The CDR3 runs 13 residues. Here the CDR3 reads CASQGAENQPQHF. The CDR3 DNA sequence: TGTGCCAGCCAGGGGGCTGAGAATCAGCCCCAGCATTTT.

At least ten counts were recorded for this clonotype. The chain uses TRBV4-1 and TRBJ1-5; 7 bases fit TRBD1. The length of the CDR3 is 15 residues. The germline CDR1 and CDR2 sequences are MGHRA and YSYEKL. Trimming removed 1 base from V and 3 bases from J; junction bases left unmatched: 3. CDR3 coding DNA: TGCGCCAGCAGCCAAGCAGGGGGTACCAATCAGCCCCAGCATTTT. Translation: CASSQAGGTNQPQHF.

The CDR3 nucleotides read TGTGCCAGCAGCACGGGGACTAGCGGGACGAGCTCCTACGAGCAGTACGTC. Translation: CASSTGTSGTSSYEQYV. The V and J genes are TRBV5-6 and TRBJ2-7; 13 bases line up with TRBD2. Looked up from germline, CDR1 is SGHDT and CDR2 is YYEEEE. V shed 4 bases and J 0 bases; nucleotides not matched to a gene: 7. The CDR3 runs 17 residues.

This clonotype was observed a handful of times. The chain has TRBV27 and TRBJ1-2, with 8 positions matching TRBD1. The CDR3 totals 15 residues. J gave up 0 bases and V 6 bases, and 6 bases lay outside the gene matches. Germline V gene lookup returns CDR1 MNHEY and CDR2 SMNVEV (reference sequence). The CDR3 DNA reads TGTGCCAGCAGCTTCACAGGGGGATCTAACTATGGCTACACCTTC. Translating gives CASSFTGGSNYGYTF.

V usage is TRBV5-6 and J usage is TRBJ2-1, with a possible D match to TRBD2 (5 bases). The length of the CDR3 is 16 residues. The germline CDR1 and CDR2 sequences are SGHDT and YYEEEE. The V end was cut by 7 bases, the J end by 6 bases, with 23 bases between. In DNA, the CDR3 is TGTGCCAGCCTCCGAATAAGGGAGAGTTACGTCAATGAGCAGTTCTTC. Its protein is CASLRIRESYVNEQFF.

The chain combines TRBV12-3 or TRBV12-4 with TRBJ1-1; D possibly corresponds to TRBD1 (5 bases). Trimming stripped 6 bases from V and 1 base from J, with 15 bases between. This CDR3 is built from 15 residues. CDR3 in amino acids: CASSYKRGGNTEAFF. DNA of the CDR3: TGTGCCAGCAGCTACAAAAGGGGAGGGAACACTGAAGCTTTCTTT.

This clonotype was counted a few times. This chain connects TRBV7-6 to TRBJ2-7; D is ambiguous. The CDR3 has 14 amino acids. V was cut by 1 base and J by 0 bases, with 7 bases left in between. The germline V gene has CDR1 SGHVS and CDR2 FNYEAQ. CDR3 sequence: CASSLGHRSYEQYF. In DNA form, the CDR3 reads TGTGCCAGCAGCTTAGGACATCGCTCCTACGAGCAGTACTTC.

This sequence joins TRBV4-2 and TRBJ1-1, with 7 nucleotides matching TRBD1. CDR3 length: 13 residues. CDR1 is LGHNA, CDR2 YNFKEQ, per germline. Unmatched junction bases numbered 3, after V lost 4 bases and J lost 4 bases. CDR3 amino acids: CASSLGQTTEAFF. The CDR3 DNA sequence: TGTGCCAGCAGCCTGGGACAGACCACTGAAGCTTTCTTT.

The genes are TRBV7-6 and TRBJ2-7; TRBD2 might be the D (5 bases). Trimming took 5 bases from V and 3 from J, leaving 8 bases between them. Germline values: CDR1 SGHVS, CDR2 FNYEAQ. This CDR3 is built from 12 residues. This CDR3 is CASSPLDYEQYF. The CDR3 DNA reads as TGTGCCAGCAGCCCACTAGACTACGAGCAGTACTTC.

This clonotype appeared a few times. The J gene is TRBJ2-3, the V gene TRBV24-1; D possibly uses TRBD1 or TRBD2 (5 bases each). This CDR3 region has 15 residues. With 4 bases removed from V and 6 bases from J, the gap between germline ends came to 16 bases. Germline V gene data show CDR1 as KGHDR and CDR2 as SFDVKD. CDR3 bases: TGTGCCACCAGTGAACGGGACGGAGATAGTGATACGCAGTATTTT. It translates to CATSERDGDSDTQYF.

V gene TRBV6-1 combines with J gene TRBJ2-7; D is possibly TRBD2 (5 bases). V lost 8 bases and J lost 1, with 12 bases in between. The CDR3 consists of 13 residues. Germline values: CDR1 MNHNS, CDR2 SASEGT. This CDR3 reads CASFDGDSYEQYF. For the CDR3, the DNA is TGTGCCAGCTTTGACGGGGATTCCTACGAGCAGTACTTC.

This chain connects TRBV11-1 to TRBJ2-7; TRBD1 matches 8 bases. V shed 3 bases, J shed 3 bases, and the junction held 4 bases outside the gene matches. Germline V CDR1 and CDR2: SGHAT, FQDESV (reference sequence). The length of the CDR3 is 14 residues. CDR3 sequence (DNA): TGTGCCAGCAGCTTCTTTGGACAGGGCTACGAGCAGTACTTC. It is translated as CASSFFGQGYEQYF.

The gene calls are TRBV11-1 and TRBJ2-5; tentatively, D is TRBD1 (6 bases). The V end was cut by 5 bases, the J end by 1 base, with 11 bases between. The CDR3 covers 14 residues. The germline CDR1 and CDR2 sequences are SGHAT and FQDESV (reference sequence). As DNA, the CDR3 is TGTGCCAGCAGCCCCATAGGGGGCCAAGAGACCCAGTACTTC. Its protein is CASSPIGGQETQYF.